These 9 T cell receptor beta chains share one sample of origin, sequenced in a study of PD-L1 blockade in urothelial cancer. Profiling relied on immunoSEQ multiplex PCR, and the TCRdb table lists in-frame clones only, not all of them. Of some 71,000 clones listed, around 90% are singletons. Sequencing was performed on PBMCs, taken around atezolizumab (anti-PD-L1) treatment. The receptors were gathered from a man between 60 and 70 years old with urothelial cancer.

The chain recombines TRBV10-3 with TRBJ2-1; D is perhaps TRBD1 (5 bases). Germline V CDR1 and CDR2: ENHRY, SYGVKD. V gave up 0 bases and J gave up 2 bases, with 11 bases separating them. The CDR3 loop spans 16 amino acids. In DNA form, the CDR3 reads TGTGCCATCAGTGAGTCGGCGACAGACCCCTACAATGAGCAGTTCTTC. It specifies CAISESATDPYNEQFF.

This chain connects TRBV28 to TRBJ1-2, with a tentative D call TRBD1 (6 bases). The V gene lost 4 bases and the J gene lost 8 bases, with 11 bases spanning the gap. Germline V CDR1 and CDR2: MDHEN, SYDVKM. The CDR3 is 12 amino acids. CDR3: CASSWGQGGYTF. Written as DNA, the CDR3 is TGTGCCAGCAGTTGGGGTCAGGGGGGCTACACCTTC.

The chain recombines TRBV7-8 with TRBJ2-7; D may be TRBD1 (5 bases). The CDR3 runs to 15 residues. CDR1 and CDR2 from the germline V gene are SGHVS and FQNEAQ. The germline V and J ends were trimmed by 0 bases and 6 bases, with 15 bases remaining between them. CDR3 region: CASSLAQGGLGEQYF. CDR3 DNA: TGTGCCAGCAGCTTAGCGCAGGGTGGTCTAGGCGAGCAGTACTTC.

The V gene is TRBV6-5, the J gene TRBJ2-2; tentative D call: TRBD2 (5 bases). This CDR3 has 15 amino acids. Germline V gives CDR1 MNHEY, CDR2 SVGAGI. The germline V and J ends were trimmed by 4 bases and 0 bases, with 9 bases remaining between them. CDR3 residues: CASSSGLPNTGELFF. For the CDR3, the DNA is TGTGCCAGCAGTTCCGGACTCCCGAACACCGGGGAGCTGTTTTTT.

The genes are TRBV6-5 and TRBJ2-7; 7 bases align to TRBD1. The CDR3 consists of 15 residues. Germline lookup yields CDR1 MNHEY and CDR2 SVGAGI. Trimming at V came to 3 bases and at J to 0 bases, leaving 5 bases not matched to a gene. CDR3 sequence reads: CASSYQTGSSYEQYF. The DNA of the CDR3 is TGTGCCAGCAGTTATCAGACAGGGAGCTCCTACGAGCAGTACTTC.

The V gene is TRBV5-1, the J gene TRBJ2-2, with TRBD2 matching over 10 bases. Germline V gene data show CDR1 as SGHRS and CDR2 as YFSETQ. V trimming: 5 bases; J trimming: 4 bases; junction bases outside the gene matches: 5. CDR3 length equals 15 residues. CDR3 residues: CASRLAGSATGELFF. The CDR3 DNA is TGCGCCAGCAGACTAGCGGGATCGGCCACCGGGGAGCTGTTTTTT.

J is TRBJ2-7 and V is TRBV28; D gene ambiguous. The germline V and J ends were trimmed by 2 bases and 2 bases, with 10 bases remaining between them. The V gene's germline CDR1 is MDHEN and CDR2 SYDVKM. The length of the CDR3 is 14 residues. This chain's CDR3 is CASSLRLPTYEQYF. In nucleotides, the CDR3 is TGTGCCAGCAGTTTAAGATTACCTACCTACGAGCAGTACTTC. The full variable domain, in which reference TRBV28 and TRBJ2-7 provide the parts outside the CDR3, is DVKVTQSSRYLVKRTGEKVFLECVQDMDHENMFWYRQDPGLGLRLIYFSYDVKMKEKGDIPEGYSVSREKKERFSLILESASTNQTSMYLCASSLRLPTYEQYFGPGTRLTVT.

This CDR3 is CASSPGTGGSNYGYTF. In nucleotides, the CDR3 is TGTGCCAGCAGCCCCGGGACAGGGGGGTCTAACTATGGCTACACCTTC. The chain carries TRBV5-6 and TRBJ1-2; 11 positions match TRBD1. Trimming cost V 4 bases and J 0 bases; bases outside gene matches: 5. The CDR3 is 16 amino acids. The germline V gene has CDR1 SGHDT and CDR2 YYEEEE.

The rearrangement links TRBV10-1 to TRBJ2-7; a possible D gene is TRBD1 (5 bases). Trimming stripped 3 bases from V and 1 base from J, with 13 bases between. The CDR3 contains 15 residues. The germline CDR1 and CDR2 sequences are WNHNN and SYGVQD (reference sequence). The CDR3 DNA follows: TGCGCCAGCAGTGATCGGTCGCAGGGATCCTACGAGCAGTACTTC. Its translation: CASSDRSQGSYEQYF.